What follows are 2 T cell receptor beta chains derived from one specimen sequenced in a study of molecular identifiers for immune sequencing clone quantification (dated by TCRdb to about 2018). The library was produced with PCR. The sequencer was an Illumina HiSeq 4000. Starting from the raw public reads, TCRdb applied fastp trimming at Q25, assembled clones with MiXCR and retained in-frame beta chains. For every CDR3 protein sequence, its rows merge into one entry that carries the most common genes and DNA. In this sample the table shows around 70,000 distinct CDR3 sequences, about a fifth of which occur a single time. Around 1.5% of the sample comes from the top ten. The specimen was naive CD8+ T cells from blood, with Jurkat cell RNA spiked in. This specimen's cell subset or site label, per the study, means: FACS-sorted CD8+CD4-CCR7+CD45RA+ naive T cells. The source of these receptors is a human donor in good health. Some libraries in this study had Jurkat cell RNA spiked in.

This rearrangement joins TRBV5-6 to TRBJ2-4, with D possibly being TRBD2 (6 bases). V was cut by 2 bases and J by 8 bases, with 8 bases left in between. The CDR3 is 12 residues long. Germline CDR1 reads SGHDT; CDR2 reads YYEEEE. DNA of the CDR3: TGTGCCAGCAGCTTATCGGGGGACATTCAGTACTTC. It yields the protein CASSLSGDIQYF. Complete variable domain (other parts from reference TRBV5-6 and TRBJ2-4): DAGVTQSPTHLIKTRGQQVTLRCSPKSGHDTVSWYQQALGQGPQFIFQYYEEEERQRGNFPDRFSGHQFPNYSSELNVNALLLGDSALYLCASSLSGDIQYFGAGTRLSVL.

A note on this clonotype: This could be a read error, since a much larger clone is one nucleotide away. This chain links TRBV29-1 with TRBJ2-7; unclear D gene. This CDR3 comprises 11 residues. V dropped 5 bases and J dropped 4 bases, with 9 bases sitting between them. The germline CDR1 and CDR2 sequences are SQVTM and ANQGSEA. The CDR3: CSVLLGYEQYF. Written as DNA, the CDR3 is TGCAGCGTTTTACTGGGTTACGAGCAGTACTTC.